This T cell receptor beta chain came from a study of blood T cell repertoires in COVID-19. Across the study: Sample material is recorded as cDNA or gDNA derived from T cells, B-cell-depleted T cells, or PBMCs.

In the original workflow: It was from reference gene primer amplification that nucleated cell counts were estimated. Produced via immunoSEQ multiplex PCR; TCRdb's table is partial and in-frame only. The V and J calls and clone size were taken over from that table, and D and trimming were inferred from the DNA. This sample yields about 230,000 clones, of which 89% are seen a single time; 3.5% to 4% belongs to the top ten. The CDR3 runs to 15 residues. Per germline, CDR1 MNHEY and CDR2 SMNVEV (reference sequence). Trimming shortened V by 3 bases and J by 1 base, and 12 bases separated the two germline ends.

This chain connects TRBV27 to TRBJ1-1; D may be TRBD1 (5 bases). Source material: PBMCs or T cells enriched from blood (not recorded which). This clonotype was obtained from a young woman with acute COVID-19. The CDR3 protein is CASSLVARANTEAFF. CDR3 nucleotide sequence: TGTGCCAGCAGTTTGGTAGCCAGGGCGAACACTGAAGCTTTCTTT.